The rows below give T cell receptor beta chains drawn from one sample of a study of T cells after posttransplantation cyclophosphamide. TCRdb's table, derived via immunoSEQ multiplex PCR, lists solely in-frame clones and lacks some. The sample contains roughly 15,000 clones, none of them singletons. The material sequenced was PBMCs, taken 1162 days after allogeneic stem cell transplant with posttransplant cyclophosphamide. Receptors originate from a female patient between 40 and 55 years old who received an allogeneic stem cell transplant from a related donor, was CMV-positive, and had no GVHD. Some T cells may be provided by the graft donor. CDR3s include the opening cysteine and the closing phenylalanine or tryptophan.

j_call v_call cdr3_length cdr3_aa
TRBJ1-5 TRBV6-6 12 CASSPSKEAQHF
TRBJ1-1 TRBV19 16 CASSTPGQGARTEAFF
TRBJ2-5 TRBV7-6 18 CASSLRVRGYPYQETQYF
- TRBV6-6 14 CASRPRGGRYEQYF
TRBJ2-7 TRBV5-1 13 CASSLVPVYEQYF
TRBJ1-1 TRBV7-9 15 CASSLSRQGDTEAFF
TRBJ2-4 TRBV29-1 13 CSVQYLAGNIQYF
TRBJ2-7 TRBV14 14 CASSWSGGPYEQYF
TRBJ2-3 TRBV27 16 CASSPIGRGEEDTQYF
TRBJ2-5 TRBV18 18 CASSPQGLAALSQETQYF
TRBJ1-3 TRBV5-1 14 CASSLEGVGNTIYF
TRBJ2-1 TRBV4-3 15 CASSQGETGGSEQFF
TRBJ2-5 TRBV5-4 14 CASSFSGNQETQYF
TRBJ1-1 TRBV5-1 12 CASSWQGTEAFF
TRBJ1-5 TRBV15 16 CATSRDDREDNQPQHF
TRBJ1-1 TRBV7-3 13 CASSLNAGYEAFF
TRBJ1-6 TRBV2 16 CASSLRQGIGNSPLHF
TRBJ2-1 TRBV10-3 15 CAISELYRGRNEQFF
TRBJ2-5 TRBV18 15 CASSLGRGQWETQYF
TRBJ2-2 TRBV29-1 16 CSVEWEGGLNTGELFF
TRBJ1-4 TRBV5-1 15 CASSRLGGTNEKLFF
TRBJ1-4 TRBV9 14 CASSVRGSDEKLFF
TRBJ1-5 TRBV9 14 CASSVEGNSQPQHF
TRBJ1-6 TRBV11-3 16 CASSLRGVVYNSPLHF
TRBJ2-1 TRBV15 16 CATSRGGQGPQDEQFF
TRBJ1-4 TRBV7-8 14 CASTLGTGGEKLFF
TRBJ1-2 TRBV5-5 14 CASVPYLSNYGYTF
TRBJ2-7 TRBV13 14 CASSPQSGAYEQYF
TRBJ1-2 TRBV6-5 13 CASRRTVDYGYTF
TRBJ1-3 TRBV5-1 15 CASSLVGAEGNTIYF
TRBJ2-5 TRBV13 15 CASSFITRRQETQYF
TRBJ1-1 TRBV6-5 13 CASSPATWTEAFF
TRBJ1-1 TRBV28 16 CASSFNSRFLNTEAFF
TRBJ1-2 TRBV29-1 20 CSVETGGPGGLLAPNYGYTF
TRBJ1-1 TRBV28 14 CATHQQGARTEAFF
TRBJ2-2 TRBV27 15 CASSLSGGNTGELFF
TRBJ2-7 TRBV9 15 CASSVGFSGRYEQYF
TRBJ1-4 TRBV5-1 13 CASSLTGYEKLFF
TRBJ2-7 TRBV7-8 14 CASSLDGRSGEQYF
TRBJ2-5 TRBV18 14 CASTLTVLKKTQYF
TRBJ2-1 TRBV13 13 CASSLLETNEQFF
TRBJ1-5 TRBV15 16 CATSRSREFGNQPQHF
TRBJ2-1 TRBV19 24 CASSIPYPGRGQKPTLLGYNEQFF
TRBJ1-1 TRBV5-4 17 CASSFRQAGKLNTEAFF
TRBJ1-1 TRBV19 12 CASRGGRLVAFF
TRBJ1-6 TRBV4-1 14 CASSVLEYNSPLHF
TRBJ2-5 TRBV2 14 CASSEGRVSETQYF
TRBJ2-3 TRBV7-8 15 CASSLERLNTDTQYF
TRBJ1-1 TRBV7-6 16 CASSLRTGAMNTEAFF
TRBJ2-1 TRBV4-1 17 CASSQDRQGGPYNEQFF
TRBJ1-2 TRBV11-2 14 CASSLAPDRGGYTF
TRBJ2-7 TRBV5-5 12 CASTGQHYEQYF
TRBJ2-2 TRBV19 14 CASSLVYNTGELFF
TRBJ1-6 TRBV6-5 14 CASTLTGSNSPLHF
TRBJ2-7 TRBV29-1 12 CSVAQGSYEQYF
TRBJ1-1 TRBV6-5 13 CASHFYMNTEAFF
TRBJ1-6 TRBV7-2 15 CASSAWGQGQSPLHF
TRBJ2-3 TRBV29-1 15 CSVPPGRGGQDTQYF
TRBJ1-1 TRBV2 13 CASLGQVETEAFF
TRBJ2-1 TRBV5-1 13 CASTMDSYNEQFF